This T cell receptor beta chain was recovered during a study of blood T cell repertoires in COVID-19. CDR3 length equals 15 residues. Trimming took off 5 bases at V and 0 bases at J, with 12 bases between the two ends. Germline assignment: CDR1 SGHAT and CDR2 FQNNGV. Generated by immunoSEQ multiplex PCR, the TCRdb table keeps only in-frame clones and is missing some. The sample includes about 80,000 clones, 65% to 85% of them seen just once. Sequenced material: peripheral blood. The V gene is TRBV11-2, the J gene TRBJ2-3, with D possibly TRBD2 on 5 matching bases. This TCR came from a man older than 75 with active or convalescent COVID-19. The CDR3 nucleotides are TGTGCCAGCAGCCCCTCTCGAGGGAGCACAGATACGCAGTATTTT. It specifies CASSPSRGSTDTQYF.